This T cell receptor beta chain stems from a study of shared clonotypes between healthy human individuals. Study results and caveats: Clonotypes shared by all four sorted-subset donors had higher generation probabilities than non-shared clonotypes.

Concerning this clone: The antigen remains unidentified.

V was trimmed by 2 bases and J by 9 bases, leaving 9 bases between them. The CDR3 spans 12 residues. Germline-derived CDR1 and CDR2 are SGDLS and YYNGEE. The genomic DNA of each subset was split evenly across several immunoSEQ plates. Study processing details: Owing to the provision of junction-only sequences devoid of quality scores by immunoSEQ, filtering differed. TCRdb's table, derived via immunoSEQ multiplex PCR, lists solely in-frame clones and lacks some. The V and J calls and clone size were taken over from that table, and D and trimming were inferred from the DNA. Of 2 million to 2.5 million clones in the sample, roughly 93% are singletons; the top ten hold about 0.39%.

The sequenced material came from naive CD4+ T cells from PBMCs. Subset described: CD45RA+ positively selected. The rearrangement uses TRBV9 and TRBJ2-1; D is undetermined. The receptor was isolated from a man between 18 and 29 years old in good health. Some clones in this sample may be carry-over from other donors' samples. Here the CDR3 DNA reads TGTGCCAGCAGCGTGGATTTCATTGAGCAGTTCTTC. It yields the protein CASSVDFIEQFF.